This TCR beta chain was identified during a study of regulatory T cells in long-lasting Graves disease. Study-level information: Antithyroid drugs had been taken under 3 months by newly diagnosed Graves' patients. Broader study findings: Persistent Graves' patients showed less TCR diversity than newly diagnosed patients showed. Relative to new patients (roughly 900), persistent patients exhibited greater sharing of public clonotypes (2,741).

Remarks on this clonotype: The antigen remains unidentified.

Combining iRepertoire HTBI primers with Arm-PCR of CDR3 regions, the authors built TCR beta libraries. TCRdb re-called the multiplex PCR reads with MiXCR, one entry per CDR3 protein. The table shows 380,000 or so distinct CDR3 sequences, with around 15% occurring only once. The sample's time point: newly diagnosed GD, antithyroid drugs for less than 3 months. Preparation of the TCR library used RNA extracted from PBMCs. The sample was also linked to a second study, of T cells in Graves' hyperthyroidism and ophthalmopathy.

The sequence was collected from a woman between 18 and 30 years old with Graves disease. The material was peripheral blood mononuclear cells (PBMCs), obtained at new diagnosis, from a patient treated with antithyroid drugs.

This CDR3 reads CASSEASSGGDRNEQFF. CDR3 DNA sequence: TGTGCCAGCAGTGAAGCTTCCAGCGGGGGCGATAGGAATGAGCAGTTCTTC. V is TRBV6-1 and J is TRBJ2-1; 8 nucleotides align to TRBD2. J was trimmed by 7 bases and V by 0 bases; bases with no gene match: 11. CDR1 is MNHNS, CDR2 SASEGT, per germline. The CDR3 length is 17 residues.